The T cell receptor (beta chain) described here comes from a study of blood T cell repertoires in COVID-19. Profiling relied on immunoSEQ multiplex PCR, and the TCRdb table lists in-frame clones only, not all of them. The sample lists some 110,000 clones; roughly nine tenths were seen once. The CDR3 is made up of 14 amino acids. In germline, CDR1 is SGHNT, CDR2 YYREEE (reference sequence). The V call is TRBV5-4, the J call TRBJ1-1; the D gene is possibly TRBD1 (5 bases). The clonotype originates from a man aged 35 to 55 with acute or convalescent COVID-19. The sequencing sample was made of peripheral blood. The DNA of the CDR3 is TGTGCTGGGACGCCGGGGGATGATCTCACTGAAGCTTTCTTT. It is translated as CAGTPGDDLTEAFF.